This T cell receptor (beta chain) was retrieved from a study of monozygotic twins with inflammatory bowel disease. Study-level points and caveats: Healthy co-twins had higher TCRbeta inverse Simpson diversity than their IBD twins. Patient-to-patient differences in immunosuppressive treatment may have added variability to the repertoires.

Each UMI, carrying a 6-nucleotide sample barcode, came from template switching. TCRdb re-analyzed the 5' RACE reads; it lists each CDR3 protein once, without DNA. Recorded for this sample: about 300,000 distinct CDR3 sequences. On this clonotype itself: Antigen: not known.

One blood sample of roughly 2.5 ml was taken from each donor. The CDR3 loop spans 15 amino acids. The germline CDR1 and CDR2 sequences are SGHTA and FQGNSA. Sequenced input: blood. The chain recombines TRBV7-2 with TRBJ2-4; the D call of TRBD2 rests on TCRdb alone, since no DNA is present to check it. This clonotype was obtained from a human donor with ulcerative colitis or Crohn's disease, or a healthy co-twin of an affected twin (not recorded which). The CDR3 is CASSTQAGGPNIQYF.